These 22 T cell receptor beta chains originate from one sample sequenced in a study of lymphopenia after photon versus proton radiotherapy. Sequenced by immunoSEQ multiplex PCR; TCRdb stores in-frame clones only, minus some. The sample lists tens of thousands of clones; roughly 86% were seen once. The sample consisted of peripheral blood, taken from a patient treated with proton-based radiotherapy. These receptors all come from an older woman with cholangiocarcinoma. Some clones in this sample may be carry-over from other donors' samples.

This CDR3 reads CASSPRVRTGLNYGYTF. CDR3 in DNA: TGTGCCAGCTCACCCCGCGTACGGACAGGGCTCAACTATGGCTACACCTTC. This chain joins TRBV18 and TRBJ1-2; 8 bases map to TRBD1. V gave up 3 bases and J gave up 2 bases; unmatched junction bases: 11. Germline V gene data show CDR1 as KGHSH and CDR2 as LQKENI. The CDR3 covers 17 residues.

This clone was seen once. The chain recombines TRBV4-3 with TRBJ2-7, with 9 positions matching TRBD2. This CDR3 comprises 16 residues. CDR1 is LGHNA and CDR2 is YSLEER in the germline V gene. Unmatched junction bases numbered 12, after V lost 0 bases and J lost 9 bases. The CDR3 DNA sequence: TGCGCCAGCAGCCAAGATGTGAGGTCTAGCGGGGCCCGGCAGTACTTC. As protein: CASSQDVRSSGARQYF.

This clone was seen just once. The chain uses TRBV5-6 and TRBJ2-7, with 9 bases identical to TRBD2. This CDR3 region has 16 residues. V shed 2 bases and J 5 bases; nucleotides not matched to a gene: 11. In germline, CDR1 is SGHDT, CDR2 YYEEEE. The CDR3 reads CASSFYATSGVHEQYF. As DNA, the CDR3 is TGTGCCAGCAGCTTTTATGCGACTAGCGGAGTCCACGAGCAGTACTTC. The full variable domain, in which reference TRBV5-6 and TRBJ2-7 provide the parts outside the CDR3, is DAGVTQSPTHLIKTRGQQVTLRCSPKSGHDTVSWYQQALGQGPQFIFQYYEEEERQRGNFPDRFSGHQFPNYSSELNVNALLLGDSALYLCASSFYATSGVHEQYFGPGTRLTVT.

V usage is TRBV9 and J usage is TRBJ2-5, with 7 positions matching TRBD1. V dropped 4 bases and J dropped 7; count of bases not matched to a gene: 7. This CDR3 comprises 13 residues. Looked up from germline, CDR1 is SGDLS and CDR2 is YYNGEE. The CDR3 reads CASSSHRGGTQYF. DNA for the CDR3: TGTGCCAGCAGCTCCCACAGGGGCGGGACCCAGTACTTC.

The count of this clone is one. This chain joins TRBV15 and TRBJ1-2, with no clear D. This CDR3 comprises 13 residues. The V end was cut by 7 bases, the J end by 7 bases, with 16 bases between. The germline V gene encodes CDR1 LNHNV and CDR2 YYDKDF (reference sequence). CDR3 in DNA: TGTGCCACCACCCCAAGGAAGGGAGTTGGCTACACCTTC. Translation: CATTPRKGVGYTF.

This chain connects TRBV7-5 to TRBJ2-1; the table assigns TRBD2, which was not confirmed against the DNA. TRBV7-5 is a documented pseudogene. The CDR3 has 16 amino acids. The CDR3 here is CASSSLTSGGLDEQFF. DNA of the CDR3: TGTGCCAGCAGCTCCCTGACTAGCGGGGGTTTGGATGAGCAGTTCTTC.

This clone was counted a few times. V usage is TRBV30 and J usage is TRBJ1-5, with 8 bases fitting TRBD1. The CDR3 consists of 14 residues. From germline, CDR1 is GTSNPN and CDR2 SVGIG (reference sequence). The junction had 6 bases not matched to a gene; V was cut back by 5 bases and J by 3 bases. Here the CDR3 DNA reads TGTGCCTGGGCGGTGGGACAGGTCAATCAGCCCCAGCATTTT. Amino acid sequence: CAWAVGQVNQPQHF.

This chain links TRBV7-6 with TRBJ1-1; D gene unclear. This CDR3 is 14 amino acids long. The ends were cut back, 4 bases at V and 1 base at J, with 10 bases in the middle. Germline V lookup: CDR1 SGHVS, CDR2 FNYEAQ. In DNA, the CDR3 is TGTGCCAGCAGCTGGTCCGAGCAGAACACTGAAGCTTTCTTT. Residues: CASSWSEQNTEAFF.

V usage is TRBV12-5 and J usage is TRBJ1-6, with D possibly being TRBD1 (5 bases). Trimming left V 1 base short and J 0 bases short, with 7 bases between. There are 16 residues in the CDR3. CDR1 and CDR2 (germline): LGHNT, FRNRAP. The CDR3 loop is CASGLEGSSYNSPLHF. The CDR3 nucleotides read TGTGCTAGTGGTTTGGAGGGGAGCTCCTATAATTCACCCCTCCACTTT.

This chain uses TRBV10-1 with TRBJ2-3; 7 nucleotides match TRBD2. The V gene's germline CDR1 is WNHNN and CDR2 SYGVQD (reference sequence). The V and J ends lost 8 bases and 9 bases, in that order; junction bases with no gene match: 5. This CDR3 is built from 11 residues. The CDR3: CASSPGGTQYF. In DNA, the CDR3 is TGCGCCAGCTCCCCGGGGGGAACGCAGTATTTT.

As for this clone: At one end the junction does not follow the germline gene, possibly because of a read error. This rearrangement joins TRBV20-1 to TRBJ1-4, with D uncertain. Germline V gene data show CDR1 as DFQATT and CDR2 as SNEGSKA (reference sequence). This CDR3 is 11 amino acids long. CDR3 DNA sequence: TGCAGTTCTAGAGAGAATGAAAAACTGTTTTTT. This sequence encodes CSSRENEKLFF.

V and J are TRBV21-1 and TRBJ1-2. TRBV21-1 is assigned pseudogene status. The CDR3 totals 15 residues. The CDR3 protein is CASSPPRQGGNGYTF. The DNA for the CDR3 is TGTGCCAGCAGCCCACCCCGGCAGGGAGGAAATGGCTACACCTTC.

The rearrangement links TRBV4-2 to TRBJ1-5; no clear D gene. The germline V gene encodes CDR1 LGHNA and CDR2 YNFKEQ. V was pared by 7 bases and J by 8 bases, with 15 bases between. The CDR3 is made up of 13 amino acids. CDR3 region: CASNRTEVEPQHF. The DNA of the CDR3 is TGTGCCAGCAACCGGACGGAAGTGGAGCCCCAGCATTTT.

This clone was observed a handful of times. This chain connects TRBV5-1 to TRBJ1-1, with no clear D. The CDR3 runs to 15 residues. CDR1 SGHRS and CDR2 YFSETQ come from the germline V gene. Trimming removed 1 base at V and 1 base at J, with 11 bases between. CDR3 residues: CASSLTWATNTEAFF. As DNA, the CDR3 is TGCGCCAGCAGCTTGACGTGGGCTACGAACACTGAAGCTTTCTTT.

The sample holds one count of this clone. At the DNA level, this CDR3 is encoded by other sequences in the same sample as well. CDR3 residues: CASSYRDGTYNEQFF. The CDR3 DNA follows: TGTGCCAGCAGTTACCGGGACGGGACCTACAATGAGCAGTTCTTC. This rearrangement joins TRBV6-5 to TRBJ2-1, with D perhaps assigned TRBD1 or TRBD2 (5 bases each). Germline V gene lookup returns CDR1 MNHEY and CDR2 SVGAGI. Between the trimmed V and J ends, which lost 2 bases and 2 bases, there was a span of 10 bases. This CDR3 has 15 residues.

The chain links TRBV7-2 to TRBJ2-7, with 8 bases that match TRBD2. The J segment lost 6 bases and the V segment lost 1 base, leaving 8 bases of the junction unmatched. The CDR3 is 15 amino acids. Germline V gene data show CDR1 as SGHTA and CDR2 as FQGNSA. The CDR3 reads CASSLGWTSIGEQYF. Written as DNA, the CDR3 is TGTGCCAGCAGCTTAGGGTGGACTAGCATAGGCGAGCAGTACTTC.

This clone was recorded once. The V and J genes are TRBV9 and TRBJ1-5; D is unresolved. The germline V and J ends were trimmed by 2 bases and 1 base, with 10 bases remaining between them. The CDR3 length is 15 residues. The germline gives CDR1 SGDLS, CDR2 YYNGEE. The CDR3 DNA follows: TGTGCCAGCAGCGTCGGCCCAAACAGCAATCAGCCCCAGCATTTT. It yields the protein CASSVGPNSNQPQHF.

The rearrangement uses TRBV4-3 and TRBJ2-7; maybe TRBD2 (5 bases). Per germline, CDR1 LGHNA and CDR2 YSLEER. The CDR3 runs 15 residues. The V end lost 1 base, the J end lost 4 bases, and 14 bases lay between the germline ends. The CDR3 spells CASSQGGRALYEQYF. CDR3 coding DNA: TGCGCCAGCAGCCAAGGTGGGCGGGCTCTGTACGAGCAGTACTTC.

This chain uses TRBV27 with TRBJ2-1, with 9 bases aligning to TRBD2. The CDR3 covers 16 residues. J was trimmed by 8 bases and V by 3 bases; bases with no gene match: 11. Germline CDR1 MNHEY, CDR2 SMNVEV (reference sequence). CDR3 protein: CASSFLGASGTYEQFF. DNA of the CDR3: TGTGCCAGCAGTTTCCTTGGGGCTAGCGGGACCTATGAGCAGTTCTTC.

This clone was picked up one time. The chain employs TRBV2 and TRBJ2-1; possibly TRBD1 or TRBD2 for D (5 bases each). CDR1 SNHLY and CDR2 FYNNEI come from the germline V gene. V was clipped by 6 bases and J by 5 bases, with 17 bases between them. The CDR3 has 15 amino acids. Here the CDR3 reads CASSLEGPRHNEQFF. The CDR3 DNA sequence: TGTGCCAGCAGCTTAGAGGGGCCGCGGCACAATGAGCAGTTCTTC.

The chain recombines TRBV29-1 with TRBJ2-3; 15 bases are shared with TRBD2. V lost 6 bases to trimming and J lost 4 bases; unmatched junction nucleotides: 8. Germline assignment: CDR1 SQVTM and CDR2 ANQGSEA. This CDR3 region has 16 residues. CDR3 sequence: CSVDGTSGGPPDTQYF. CDR3 nucleotides: TGCAGCGTAGACGGGACTAGCGGGGGGCCGCCAGATACGCAGTATTTT.

The chain recombines TRBV6-5 with TRBJ1-6; D remains ambiguous. Germline loops: CDR1 MNHEY, CDR2 SVGAGI. The V gene lost 1 base and the J gene lost 8 bases, with 12 bases spanning the gap. CDR3 length: 15 residues. The CDR3 DNA follows: TGTGCCAGCAGTTACTTCGTGAGTGAGGATTCACCCCTCCACTTT. It yields the protein CASSYFVSEDSPLHF.